One and the same sample provided the 3 T cell receptor beta chains below, sequenced in a study of blood T cells in healthy people across ages. Combining a sample-barcoded 5' primer with a J-beta primer mix, a second PCR ran for roughly 7 to 11 cycles. TCRdb independently ran MiXCR on the 5' RACE reads; one entry per CDR3 protein. The profile covers approximately 820,000 distinct CDR3 sequences, with more than 40% appearing a single time and under 20% taken by the ten largest. Material for sequencing was blood. These TCRs come from a man in his sixties in good health.

This clonotype was counted between two and nine times. The genes are TRBV10-3 and TRBJ1-5; unclear D gene. The CDR3 consists of 17 residues. CDR1 ENHRY and CDR2 SYGVKD come from the germline V gene. Trimming removed 1 base from V and 3 bases from J, with 16 bases in between. The CDR3: CAISEYSPGRNNQPQHF. The DNA for the CDR3 is TGTGCCATCAGTGAGTACTCCCCCGGACGGAACAATCAGCCCCAGCATTTT.

This clonotype was seen a single time. V usage is TRBV7-2 and J usage is TRBJ2-1, with 9 bases fitting TRBD2. J was trimmed by 10 bases and V by 5 bases; bases with no gene match: 9. Germline V gives CDR1 SGHTA, CDR2 FQGNSA. The CDR3 is 14 residues long. CDR3 loop: CASSPRAGLAEQFF. The DNA for the CDR3 is TGTGCCAGCAGCCCCAGGGCCGGACTAGCGGAGCAGTTCTTC.

V and J are TRBV7-9 and TRBJ1-2; perhaps TRBD1 as D (5 bases). Trimming left V 5 bases short and J 1 base short, with 17 bases between. The CDR3 is 16 residues long. Germline assignment: CDR1 SEHNR and CDR2 FQNEAQ (reference sequence). The DNA of the CDR3 is TGTGCCAGCAGCCCCCGGGGACGGAACGTTAACTATGGCTACACCTTC. This codes for CASSPRGRNVNYGYTF.